This T cell receptor (beta chain) comes out of a study of graft-versus-host responses after intestinal transplantation. A note on this clone: Its antigen remains unidentified.

Only in-frame clones appear in the TCRdb table, and some are missing; sequencing was by immunoSEQ multiplex PCR. The sample yields about 110,000 clones, about 93% seen once. The CDR3 spans 13 residues. Looked up from germline, CDR1 is LNHDA and CDR2 is SQIVND (reference sequence). The V gene lost 5 bases and the J gene lost 5 bases, with 10 bases spanning the gap. The source was unstimulated CD8+ T cells sorted from spleen or lymph node cells, collected before intestinal transplant. The sequence derives from a human donor who received an intestinal transplant. This chain connects TRBV19 to TRBJ2-1, with unresolved D. CDR3 protein: CASSWQQHNEQFF. CDR3 bases: TGTGCCAGTAGTTGGCAACAGCACAATGAGCAGTTCTTC.